The T cell receptor beta chain under discussion was sequenced for a study of blood T cells in healthy people across ages. The ends were cut back, 1 base at V and 11 bases at J, with 23 bases in the middle. Germline V lookup: CDR1 SQVTM, CDR2 ANQGSEA. This CDR3 region has 15 residues. Through a sample-barcoded 5' primer and a J-beta primer mix, a second PCR was run for roughly 7 to 12 cycles. TCRdb reprocessed the 5' RACE reads with MiXCR, giving one entry per CDR3 protein. The data show about 840,000 distinct CDR3 sequences, with roughly 28% seen just once and roughly 10% held by the top ten. These data are also associated with another study on T cells of mothers and their children. That work adds: Related mother and child pairs showed slightly greater overlap (not significant) than unrelated pairs did.

This chain links TRBV29-1 with TRBJ1-1; D remains unclear. The sequence was obtained from a woman aged 40 to 50 in good health. Sequenced material: blood. The CDR3 region is CSVEAPTVSALEAFF. The CDR3 coding sequence is TGCAGCGTTGAAGCCCCTACTGTCAGTGCCCTTGAGGCTTTCTTT.